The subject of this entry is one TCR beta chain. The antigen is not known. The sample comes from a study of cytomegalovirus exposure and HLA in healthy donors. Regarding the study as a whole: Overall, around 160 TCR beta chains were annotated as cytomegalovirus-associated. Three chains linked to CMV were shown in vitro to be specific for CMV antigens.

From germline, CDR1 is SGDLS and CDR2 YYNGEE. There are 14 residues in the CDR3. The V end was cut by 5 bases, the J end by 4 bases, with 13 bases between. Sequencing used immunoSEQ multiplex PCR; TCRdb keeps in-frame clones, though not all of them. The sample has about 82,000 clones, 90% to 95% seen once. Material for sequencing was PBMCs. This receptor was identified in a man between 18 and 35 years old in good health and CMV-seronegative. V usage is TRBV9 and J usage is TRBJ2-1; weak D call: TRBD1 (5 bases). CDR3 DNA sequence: TGTGCCAGCAGTCCATCAGGGCAATACAATGAGCAGTTCTTC. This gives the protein CASSPSGQYNEQFF.